These T cell receptor beta chains were read from a single sample in a study of CD8+ T cells in alopecia areata. Sequencing was performed with immunoSEQ multiplex PCR; in TCRdb, only in-frame clones are kept and a portion is missing. Altogether 140,000 to 150,000 clones are present, about two thirds being singletons, with the ten largest covering less than 40%. The sequenced sample was CD8+ T cells sorted from blood. The receptors originated from a human donor in good health. CDR3s leave out the opening cysteine and the closing phenylalanine or tryptophan.

V gene,CDR3 protein
TRBV4-1,ASSQVLVGGYEQY
TRBV29-1,SVPLRERYNEQF
TRBV6-5,ASSPGQTYEQY
TRBV18,ASSPAGGTDTQY
TRBV23-1,ASSLEREQF
TRBV6-1,ASRPVGDTDTQY
TRBV29-1,SVERYGYNEQF
TRBV28,ASSTGSGYT
TRBV6-5,ASTSSSGGYT
TRBV5-6,ASQGPYNEQF
TRBV27,ATHGRGPYNEQF
TRBV4-1,ASSQVRGAGETQY
TRBV11-2,ASSHGPSYEQY
TRBV29-1,SVETGDGYT
TRBV7-9,ASSTRDYSYEQY
TRBV15,ATSSPGAIEQY
TRBV29-1,SVEESGSGSFSGANVLT
TRBV27,ASSPSEGEASYEQY
TRBV29-1,SVEETENYGYT
TRBV7-9,ASSHPREQETQY
TRBV25-1,ASSERGAGYTYEQY
TRBV29-1,SADGQGADTQY
TRBV5-6,ASSLGLASYEQY
TRBV13,ASSQDRVYNEQF
TRBV18,ASSEETSGIHEQY
TRBV14,ASRTLHTEAF
TRBV2,ASRSGLAGAERTGELF
TRBV30,AWSEGGSYNEQF
TRBV10-3,AISESIVRVNTEAF
TRBV25-1,ASSIRDEQY
TRBV19,ASSMGTSVSWNEQF
TRBV27,ASSQGRVEKLF
TRBV30,AWRGPSANNEQF
TRBV7-6,ASSQEILGGELF
TRBV27,ASSPGVYEQY
TRBV9,ASSGTNYGYT
TRBV29-1,SVAGTSGSSGELF
TRBV20-1,SARNNEQF
TRBV25-1,ASSDGQAEAF
TRBV4-1,ASSQDPPSGMNDYEQY
TRBV30,AWSVSGYEQY
TRBV15,ATSLAESTDTQY
TRBV9,ASSATERETQY
TRBV29-1,SVERREGYT
TRBV5-4,ASSFARLAGHPGIQETQY
TRBV11-2,ASSLVALGYGANVLT
TRBV10-2,ASGAGSHHEQY
TRBV5-6,ASSLGDEKLF
TRBV5-1,ASKDCTPYEQY
TRBV29-1,SVVPSGRTYEQY
TRBV30,AWSFWGTGGTSGVKDTQY
TRBV6-5,ATRLENTGELF
TRBV7-9,ASSLADQPQH